This T cell receptor (beta chain) comes out of a study of lung T cells in sarcoidosis with Löfgren's syndrome. Looking at the study overall: Repertoire analyses centered on Löfgren's syndrome patients.

CDR1 and CDR2 (germline): LGHDT, YNNKEL (reference sequence). The length of the CDR3 is 11 residues. TCRdb reprocessed the reads via MiXCR and lists one record per CDR3 protein. Of 900 to 1,400 distinct CDR3 sequences in the sample, about 28% are singletons; the top ten hold around 7.1%. Note on this clonotype: At one of its ends the junction is not consistent with the germline gene, which may arise from a read error.

The receptor's source is a human donor with sarcoidosis (Löfgren's syndrome or another form), or a control subject (not recorded which). This chain uses TRBV3-1 with TRBJ2-1, with D unresolved. The specimen sequenced was CD4+ T cells from PBMCs. The CDR3 sequence: CASSQRDGQSF. The CDR3 bases are TGTGCCAGCAGCCAAAGAGATGGGCAGTCCTTC.